This T cell receptor beta chain was sequenced in a study of T cell responses to AZD1222 COVID-19 vaccine. The CDR3 extends over 11 amino acids. Germline values: CDR1 MRHNA, CDR2 SNTAGT. Assay used: immunoSEQ multiplex PCR; TCRdb lists only in-frame clones, some missing. The sample lists approximately 150,000 clones, about 89% occurring once. This receptor was identified in an adult in good health. The material was peripheral blood, obtained on day 0 of AZD1222 vaccination. The V call is TRBV6-4, the J call TRBJ1-2, with D tentatively TRBD1 (6 bases). The CDR3 reads CTGHPTTGYTF. Here the CDR3 DNA reads TGTACGGGACACCCGACCACAGGCTACACCTTC.